This T cell receptor beta chain was identified during a study of T cell repertoires in cytomegalovirus infection (dated by TCRdb to about 2019). General notes on the study: Donor HLA type was relevant to the analysis, because carriage of CMV infection together with the matching HLA type was indicated by public TCR beta signatures. Broader findings and caveats from the paper: In the ex vivo response, HLA-C-restricted CMV-specific TCR beta clonotypes were dominant, and in two of eight donors the single most frequent clonotype came from this HLA-C-restricted group. In both this cohort and an independent roughly 400-donor cohort, the cumulative frequency of public TCR beta family members distinguished carriers of CMV infection plus the relevant HLA type.

This clonotype was recorded many times. What this receptor recognizes is not known. Base qualities are missing; no much larger clone stands one base away. The reads were generated on an Illumina HiSeq 1500. The public reads were reprocessed in TCRdb via fastp at Q25 and MiXCR, keeping in-frame beta chains. For every CDR3 protein sequence, its rows merge into one entry that carries the most common genes and DNA. The table for this sample lists 200,000 to 300,000 distinct CDR3 sequences; more than 9% of them were counted only once. Roughly 1.7% of the sample belongs to the ten largest clones. From the cysteine through the phenylalanine, the CDR3 covers 15 amino acids. Left in the record is the CDR3 DNA by itself, 45 bases read in frame from the first base. The germline V gene encodes CDR1 SGHTA and CDR2 FQGNSA. The V end loses 0 bases and the J end loses 4 bases, and a stretch of 10 bases separates them.

The receptor's source is a human donor in good health (CMV status not recorded). Some clones in this sample may be carry-over from other donors' samples. Sequencing input: PBMCs. The rearranged chain carries TRBV7-2 and TRBJ1-3, with a tentative D gene TRBD1 over 5 matching bases. The base sequence is TGTGCCAGCAGCTTAGCAGGGGCGCGCGGAAACACCATATATTTT. Its coded protein is CASSLAGARGNTIYF. Where the CDR3 stops, the reference TRBV7-2 and TRBJ1-3 genes take over; the full variable domain is GAGVSQSPSNKVTEKGKDVELRCDPISGHTALYWYRQSLGQGLEFLIYFQGNSAPDKSGLPSDRFSAERTGGSVSTLTIQRTQQEDSAVYLCASSLAGARGNTIYFGEGSWLTVV.